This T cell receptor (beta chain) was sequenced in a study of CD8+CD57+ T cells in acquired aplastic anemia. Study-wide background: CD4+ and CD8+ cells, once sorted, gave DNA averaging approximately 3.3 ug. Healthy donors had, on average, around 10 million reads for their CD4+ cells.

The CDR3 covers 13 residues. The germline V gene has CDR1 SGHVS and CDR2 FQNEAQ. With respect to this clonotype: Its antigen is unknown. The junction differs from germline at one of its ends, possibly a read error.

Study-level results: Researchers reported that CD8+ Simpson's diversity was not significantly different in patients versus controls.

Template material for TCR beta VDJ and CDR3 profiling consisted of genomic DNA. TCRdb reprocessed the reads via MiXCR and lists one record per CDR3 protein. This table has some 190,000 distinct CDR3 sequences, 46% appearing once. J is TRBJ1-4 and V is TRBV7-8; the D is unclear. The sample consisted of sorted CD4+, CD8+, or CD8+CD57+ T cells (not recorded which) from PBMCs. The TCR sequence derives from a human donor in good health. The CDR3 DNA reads TGTGCCAGCAGCCCGCGGGGTAATGAAAAACTGCTTTTT. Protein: CASSPRGNEKLLF.